Sequencing of this T cell receptor beta chain was carried out in a study of shared clonotypes between healthy human individuals. This CDR3 comprises 13 residues. V was shortened by 7 bases and J by 0 bases, with 9 bases between the two germline ends. Per germline, CDR1 SQVTM and CDR2 ANQGSEA. This clone was detected ten times or more. Produced via immunoSEQ multiplex PCR; TCRdb's table is partial and in-frame only. The sample lists 980,000 or so clones; over 75% were seen once. This TCR derives from a young man in good health. The chain is built from TRBV29-1 and TRBJ2-2, with D perhaps TRBD2 (7 bases). The sample comprised memory CD4+ T cells sorted from blood. Subset meaning: CD45RA-negative fraction. The CDR3 bases are TGCAGCGCGCGGGGGCCGAACACCGGGGAGCTGTTTTTT. Translated, it gives CSARGPNTGELFF.